The 16 T cell receptor beta chains below come from one sample, sequenced in a study of blood T cell repertoires in COVID-19. Generated by immunoSEQ multiplex PCR, the TCRdb table keeps only in-frame clones and is missing some. The sample carries around 100,000 clones, about 85% recorded once. The specimen sequenced was peripheral blood. The receptor set was obtained from a middle-aged man with acute or convalescent COVID-19.

The chain links TRBV19 to TRBJ2-1; tentative D call: TRBD2 (6 bases). This CDR3 comprises 11 residues. Germline-derived CDR1 and CDR2 are LNHDA and SQIVND (reference sequence). V lost 9 bases to trimming and J lost 8 bases, with 11 bases between them. Here the CDR3 reads CASRRGDEQFF. In nucleotides, the CDR3 is TGTGCCAGCCGGCGGGGCGATGAGCAGTTCTTC.

This sequence joins TRBV2 and TRBJ2-3; maybe TRBD1 (5 bases). Germline CDR1 SNHLY, CDR2 FYNNEI. The CDR3 consists of 12 residues. V lost 5 bases and J 4 bases, leaving 7 bases between the germline ends. The CDR3 loop reads CASSWTSDTQYF. In DNA, the CDR3 is TGTGCCAGCAGTTGGACATCAGATACGCAGTATTTT.

The chain has TRBV29-1 and TRBJ1-4, with D hard to call. CDR1 is SQVTM, CDR2 ANQGSEA, per germline. The CDR3 covers 13 residues. V gave up 4 bases and J gave up 7 bases, with 13 bases separating them. The DNA of the CDR3 is TGCAGCGTTGGAAATACACCAGGTGAAAAACTGTTTTTT. Translating gives CSVGNTPGEKLFF.

V and J are TRBV5-1 and TRBJ2-3; 7 bases are shared with TRBD2. The CDR3 covers 15 residues. V lost 6 bases and J lost 1; bases outside the gene matches: 8. Per germline, CDR1 SGHRS and CDR2 YFSETQ. Written as DNA, the CDR3 is TGCGCCAGCAACCCCGGGGCGGGGGGCACAGATACGCAGTATTTT. This gives the protein CASNPGAGGTDTQYF.

The chain combines TRBV2 with TRBJ1-2; 7 nucleotides match TRBD1. Germline CDR1 SNHLY, CDR2 FYNNEI. The CDR3 has 15 amino acids. V dropped 2 bases and J dropped 2; count of bases not matched to a gene: 5. CDR3 loop: CASSESNRGNYGYTF. Here the CDR3 DNA reads TGTGCCAGCAGTGAATCGAACAGGGGAAACTATGGCTACACCTTC.

This chain uses TRBV9 with TRBJ1-2; possibly TRBD1 for D (5 bases). This CDR3 has 14 residues. Germline V gene lookup returns CDR1 SGDLS and CDR2 YYNGEE. V was trimmed by 4 bases and J by 8 bases, leaving 18 bases between them. The CDR3 reads CASSRGEETRGYTF. The DNA for the CDR3 is TGTGCCAGCAGCAGGGGTGAGGAGACGCGCGGCTACACCTTC. The entire variable domain, with the rest obtained from reference TRBV9 and TRBJ1-2, is as follows: DSGVTQTPKHLITATGQRVTLRCSPRSGDLSVYWYQQSLDQGLQFLIQYYNGEERAKGNILERFSAQQFPDLHSELNLSSLELGDSALYFCASSRGEETRGYTFGSGTRLTVV.

The chain is built from TRBV28 and TRBJ1-4, with 8 bases matching TRBD1. V lost 5 bases, J lost 7 bases, and 9 bases stayed unmatched. The CDR3 consists of 15 residues. CDR1 and CDR2 (germline): MDHEN, SYDVKM. The CDR3 spells CASSAPGGAFEKLFF. CDR3 DNA: TGTGCCAGCAGTGCCCCAGGGGGCGCTTTTGAAAAACTGTTTTTT.

This chain connects TRBV7-9 to TRBJ1-1; D remains ambiguous. The CDR3 consists of 18 residues. Germline CDR1 is SEHNR and CDR2 is FQNEAQ (reference sequence). With 1 base removed from V and 0 bases from J, the gap between germline ends came to 18 bases. CDR3 in amino acids: CASSLVRAGIGMNTEAFF. As DNA, the CDR3 is TGTGCCAGCAGCTTAGTCAGAGCGGGTATAGGGATGAACACTGAAGCTTTCTTT.

J is TRBJ1-2 and V is TRBV5-4; D perhaps matches TRBD1 (5 bases). CDR3 length: 15 amino acids. V was trimmed by 0 bases and J by 3 bases, leaving 12 bases between them. The V gene's germline CDR1 is SGHNT and CDR2 YYREEE (reference sequence). The CDR3 sequence: CASSLGIGQHYGYTF. CDR3 nucleotides: TGTGCCAGCAGCTTGGGAATCGGACAACACTATGGCTACACCTTC.

This chain connects TRBV10-2 to TRBJ1-6; 8 bases align to TRBD1. Per the germline V gene, CDR1 is WSHSY and CDR2 is SAAADI. Unmatched junction bases numbered 7, after V lost 6 bases and J lost 12 bases. The CDR3 runs to 13 residues. The CDR3 is CASRGQERGPLHF. The CDR3 DNA reads as TGCGCCAGCAGGGGACAGGAGAGGGGACCCCTCCACTTT.

The rearrangement joins TRBV5-1 to TRBJ2-1, with D possibly matching TRBD2 (6 bases). Trimming pared 3 bases from V and 9 bases from J, leaving 16 bases between. Germline V gene lookup returns CDR1 SGHRS and CDR2 YFSETQ. This CDR3 contains 14 residues. The CDR3 region has the DNA TGCGCCAGCAGCTACAGTCAGCCCGGGAGTGAGCAGTTCTTC. Encoded protein: CASSYSQPGSEQFF.

The chain links TRBV10-2 to TRBJ2-1; 7 bases match TRBD2. CDR3 length: 17 residues. Germline assignment: CDR1 WSHSY and CDR2 SAAADI. The V and J ends lost 0 bases and 1 base, in that order; junction bases with no gene match: 6. The CDR3 sequence: CASSESGAGSSYNEQFF. The CDR3 DNA is TGCGCCAGCAGTGAGTCAGGAGCGGGGAGTTCCTACAATGAGCAGTTCTTC.

The chain uses TRBV28 and TRBJ2-1; maybe TRBD2 (6 bases). Per the germline V gene, CDR1 is MDHEN and CDR2 is SYDVKM. Trimming cost V 2 bases and J 14 bases, with 19 bases left between them. This CDR3 has 14 amino acids. Here the CDR3 reads CASSLRGLAGTEFF. The CDR3 nucleotides are TGTGCCAGCAGTTTAAGAGGTCTTGCGGGGACGGAGTTCTTC. The complete variable domain, with remaining parts taken from reference TRBV28 and TRBJ2-1, reads DVKVTQSSRYLVKRTGEKVFLECVQDMDHENMFWYRQDPGLGLRLIYFSYDVKMKEKGDIPEGYSVSREKKERFSLILESASTNQTSMYLCASSLRGLAGTEFFGPGTRLTVL.

This chain joins TRBV24-1 and TRBJ2-1, with D possibly being TRBD2 (5 bases). Germline CDR1 KGHDR, CDR2 SFDVKD. The CDR3 has 16 residues. The ends were cut back, 4 bases at V and 0 bases at J, with 12 bases in the middle. CDR3 sequence (DNA): TGTGCCACCAGTGAAGGCGAGGGCTACTCCTACAATGAGCAGTTCTTC. Translation gives CATSEGEGYSYNEQFF.

The gene calls are TRBV4-1 and TRBJ1-2; D gene ambiguous. The CDR3 length is 15 residues. Germline V gene lookup returns CDR1 MGHRA and CDR2 YSYEKL. The ends were cut back, 0 bases at V and 3 bases at J, with 11 bases in the middle. This chain's CDR3 is CASSQDRELDYGYTF. CDR3 coding DNA: TGCGCCAGCAGCCAAGATCGGGAGTTGGACTATGGCTACACCTTC.

This sequence joins TRBV6-5 and TRBJ2-5; 9 bases are shared with TRBD2. Per germline, CDR1 MNHEY and CDR2 SVGAGI. After removal of 5 bases from V and 2 bases from J, the junction contained 6 bases not matched to a gene. The CDR3 runs to 15 residues. Here the CDR3 reads CASSNYLAGQETQYF. The CDR3, as DNA: TGTGCCAGCAGTAATTATCTAGCGGGACAAGAGACCCAGTACTTC.